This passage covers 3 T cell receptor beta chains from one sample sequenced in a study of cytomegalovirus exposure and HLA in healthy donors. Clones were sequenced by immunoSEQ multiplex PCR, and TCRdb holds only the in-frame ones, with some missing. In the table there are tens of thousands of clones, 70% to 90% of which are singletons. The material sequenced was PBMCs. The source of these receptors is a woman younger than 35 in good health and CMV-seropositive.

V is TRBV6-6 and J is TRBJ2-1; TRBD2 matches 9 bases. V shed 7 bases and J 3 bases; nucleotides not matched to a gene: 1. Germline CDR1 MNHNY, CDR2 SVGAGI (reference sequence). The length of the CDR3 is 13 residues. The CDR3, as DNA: TGTGCCAGCACTAGCGGGGTCTACAATGAGCAGTTCTTC. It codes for CASTSGVYNEQFF.

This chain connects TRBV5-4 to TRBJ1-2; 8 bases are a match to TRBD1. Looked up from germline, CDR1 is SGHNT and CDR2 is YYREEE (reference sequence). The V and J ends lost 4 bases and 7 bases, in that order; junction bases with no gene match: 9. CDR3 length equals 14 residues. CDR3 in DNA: TGTGCCAGCAGCCAAGGAACAGGGGGAGGTGGCTACACCTTC. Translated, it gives CASSQGTGGGGYTF. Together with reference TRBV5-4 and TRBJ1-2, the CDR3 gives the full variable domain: ETGVTQSPTHLIKTRGQQVTLRCSSQSGHNTVSWYQQALGQGPQFIFQYYREEENGRGNFPPRFSGLQFPNYSSELNVNALELDDSALYLCASSQGTGGGGYTFGSGTRLTVV.

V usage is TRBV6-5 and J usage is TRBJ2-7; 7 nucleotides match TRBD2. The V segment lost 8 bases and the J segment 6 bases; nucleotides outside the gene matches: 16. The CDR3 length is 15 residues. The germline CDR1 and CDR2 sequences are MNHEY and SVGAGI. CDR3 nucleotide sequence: TGTGCCAGCCAACCTTCGAGGGAGGGCCGGGGCGAGCAGTACTTC. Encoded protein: CASQPSREGRGEQYF.